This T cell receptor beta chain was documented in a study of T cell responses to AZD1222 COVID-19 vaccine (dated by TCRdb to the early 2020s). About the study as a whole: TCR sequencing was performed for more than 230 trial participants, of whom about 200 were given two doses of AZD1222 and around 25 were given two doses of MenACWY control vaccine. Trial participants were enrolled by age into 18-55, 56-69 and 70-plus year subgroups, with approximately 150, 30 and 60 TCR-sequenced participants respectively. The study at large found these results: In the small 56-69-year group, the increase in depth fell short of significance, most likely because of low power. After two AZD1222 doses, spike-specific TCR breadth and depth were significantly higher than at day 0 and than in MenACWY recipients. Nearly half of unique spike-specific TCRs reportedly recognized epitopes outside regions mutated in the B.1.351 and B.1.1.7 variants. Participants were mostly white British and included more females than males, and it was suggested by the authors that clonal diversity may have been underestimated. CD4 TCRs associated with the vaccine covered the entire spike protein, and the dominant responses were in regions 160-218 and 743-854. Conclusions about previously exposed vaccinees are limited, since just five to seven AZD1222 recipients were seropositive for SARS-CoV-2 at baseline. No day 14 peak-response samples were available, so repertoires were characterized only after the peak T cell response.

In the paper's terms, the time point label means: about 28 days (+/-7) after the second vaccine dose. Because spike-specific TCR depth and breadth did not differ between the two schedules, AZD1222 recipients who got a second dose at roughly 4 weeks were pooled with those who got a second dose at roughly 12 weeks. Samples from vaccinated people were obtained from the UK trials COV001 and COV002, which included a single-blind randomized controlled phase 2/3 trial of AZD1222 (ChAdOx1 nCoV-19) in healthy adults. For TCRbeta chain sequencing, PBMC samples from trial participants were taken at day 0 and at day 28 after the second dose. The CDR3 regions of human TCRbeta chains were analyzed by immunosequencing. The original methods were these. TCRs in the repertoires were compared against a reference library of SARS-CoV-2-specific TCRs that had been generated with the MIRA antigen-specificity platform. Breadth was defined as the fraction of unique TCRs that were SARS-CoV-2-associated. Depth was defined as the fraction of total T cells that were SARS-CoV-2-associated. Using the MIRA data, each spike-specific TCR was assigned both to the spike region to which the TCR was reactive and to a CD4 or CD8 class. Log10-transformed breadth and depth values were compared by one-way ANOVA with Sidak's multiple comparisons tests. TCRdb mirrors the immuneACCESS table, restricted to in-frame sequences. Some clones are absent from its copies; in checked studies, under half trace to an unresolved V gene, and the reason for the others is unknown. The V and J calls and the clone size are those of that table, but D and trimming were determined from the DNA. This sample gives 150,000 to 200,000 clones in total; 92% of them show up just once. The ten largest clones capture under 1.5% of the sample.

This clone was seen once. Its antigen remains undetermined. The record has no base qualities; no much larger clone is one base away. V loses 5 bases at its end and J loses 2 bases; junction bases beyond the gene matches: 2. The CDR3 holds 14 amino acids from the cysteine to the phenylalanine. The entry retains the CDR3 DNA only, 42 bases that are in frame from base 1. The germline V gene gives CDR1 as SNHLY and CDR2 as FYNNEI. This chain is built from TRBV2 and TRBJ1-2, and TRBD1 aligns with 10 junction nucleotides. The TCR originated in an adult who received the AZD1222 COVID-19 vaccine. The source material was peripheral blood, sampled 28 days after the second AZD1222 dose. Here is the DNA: TGTGCCAGCAGTTGGACAGGGGGGAACTATGGCTACACCTTC. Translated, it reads CASSWTGGNYGYTF. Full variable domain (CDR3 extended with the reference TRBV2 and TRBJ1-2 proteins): EPEVTQTPSHQVTQMGQEVILRCVPISNHLYFYWYRQILGQKVEFLVSFYNNEISEKSEIFDDQFSVERPDGSNFTLKIRSTKLEDSAMYFCASSWTGGNYGYTFGSGTRLTVV.